The 2 T cell receptor beta chains below all came from one sample that was sequenced in a study of shared clonotypes between healthy human individuals. This table comes from immunoSEQ multiplex PCR, and its TCRdb copy is limited to in-frame clones, with some not included. The sample records some 1,600,000 clones, around 98% being singletons. Source material: naive CD4+ T cells sorted from blood. Specified subset: CD45RA+ positively selected. These receptors all come from a man aged 30 to 45 in good health.

The CDR3 protein is CASSRSLPETEAFF. The CDR3 DNA is TGTGCCAGCAGCCGGAGTCTTCCGGAAACTGAAGCTTTCTTT. The rearrangement joins TRBV16 to TRBJ1-1, with unresolved D. The germline CDR1 and CDR2 sequences are KGHSY and FQNENV. This CDR3 is built from 14 residues. V lost 4 bases to trimming and J lost 5 bases, with 14 bases between them.

The J gene is TRBJ2-1, the V gene TRBV7-3; D call uncertain. The CDR3 covers 12 residues. The V end was cut by 0 bases, the J end by 8 bases, with 5 bases between. Germline CDR1 SGHTA, CDR2 FQGTGA. The CDR3 DNA reads as TGTGCCAGCAGCTTAACTAACGATGAGCAGTTCTTC. It is translated as CASSLTNDEQFF.